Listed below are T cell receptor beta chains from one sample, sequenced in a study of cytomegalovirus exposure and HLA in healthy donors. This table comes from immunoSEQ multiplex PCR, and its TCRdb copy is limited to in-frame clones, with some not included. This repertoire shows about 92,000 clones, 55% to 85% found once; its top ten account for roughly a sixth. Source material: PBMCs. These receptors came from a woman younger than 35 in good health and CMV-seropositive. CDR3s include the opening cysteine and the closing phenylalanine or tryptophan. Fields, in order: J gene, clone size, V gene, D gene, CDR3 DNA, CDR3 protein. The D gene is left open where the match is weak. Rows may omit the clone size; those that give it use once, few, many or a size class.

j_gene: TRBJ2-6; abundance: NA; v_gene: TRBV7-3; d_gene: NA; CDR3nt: TGTGCCAGCAGCTTACAGGCCTCTGGGGCCAACGTCCTGACTTTC; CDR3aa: CASSLQASGANVLTF
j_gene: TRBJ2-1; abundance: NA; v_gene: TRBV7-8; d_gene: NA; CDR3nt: TGTGCCAGCAGCTCCGAAGAAGCGGGTTACAATGAGCAGTTCTTC; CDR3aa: CASSSEEAGYNEQFF
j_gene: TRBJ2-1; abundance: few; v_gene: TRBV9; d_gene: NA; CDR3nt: TGTGCCAGCAGCTTCACGGATGGAGGGGAGCAGTTCTTC; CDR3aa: CASSFTDGGEQFF
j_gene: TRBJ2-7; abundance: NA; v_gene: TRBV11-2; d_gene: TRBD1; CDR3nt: TGTGCCAGCAGCTTACCGGGACAGGTCTACGAGCAGTACTTC; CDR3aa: CASSLPGQVYEQYF
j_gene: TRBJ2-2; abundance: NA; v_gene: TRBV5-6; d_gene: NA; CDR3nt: TGTGCCAGCAGCTTACAGAACACCGGGGAGCTGTTTTTT; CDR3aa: CASSLQNTGELFF
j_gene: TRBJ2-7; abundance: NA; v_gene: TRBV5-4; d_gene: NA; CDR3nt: TGTGCCAGCAGCCCGCAACGGAGGGTTGGCGGCGAGCAGTACTTC; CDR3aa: CASSPQRRVGGEQYF
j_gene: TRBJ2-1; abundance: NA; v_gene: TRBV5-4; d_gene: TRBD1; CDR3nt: TGTGCCAGCAGCGTGGACAGGGTTCTCAATGAGCAGTTCTTC; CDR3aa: CASSVDRVLNEQFF
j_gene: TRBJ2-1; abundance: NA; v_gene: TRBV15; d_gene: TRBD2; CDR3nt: TGTGCCACCAGCAGGCCTAGCGGTGGGCAGGTAGGGGAGCAGTTCTTC; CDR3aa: CATSRPSGGQVGEQFF
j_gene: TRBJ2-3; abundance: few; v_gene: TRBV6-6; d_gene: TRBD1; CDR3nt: TGTGCCAGCAGTTCGGGACAGGCAATCACAGATACGCAGTATTTT; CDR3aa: CASSSGQAITDTQYF
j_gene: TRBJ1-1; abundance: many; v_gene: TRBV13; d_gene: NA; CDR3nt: TGTGCCAGCAGCTTGTTGTCCGGGGACACTGAAGCTTTCTTT; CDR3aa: CASSLLSGDTEAFF
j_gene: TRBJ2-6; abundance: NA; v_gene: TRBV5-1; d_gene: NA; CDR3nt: TGCGCCAGCAGCTATGGACACGGAAGCTCTGGGGCCAACGTCCTGACTTTC; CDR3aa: CASSYGHGSSGANVLTF
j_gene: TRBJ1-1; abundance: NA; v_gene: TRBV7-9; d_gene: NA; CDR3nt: TGTGCCAGCAGCTTAGCCCCTCGAGGCACTGAAGCTTTCTTT; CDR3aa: CASSLAPRGTEAFF
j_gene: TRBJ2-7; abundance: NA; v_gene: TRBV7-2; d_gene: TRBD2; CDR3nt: TGTGCCAGCAGCTTAGCTCCTAGCGGGCTCTACGAGCAGTACTTC; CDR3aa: CASSLAPSGLYEQYF
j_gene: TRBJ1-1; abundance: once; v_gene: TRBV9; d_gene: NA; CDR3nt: TGTGCCAGCAGCCCGAGGCCGCCAGGGGTAGCTTTCTTT; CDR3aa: CASSPRPPGVAFF
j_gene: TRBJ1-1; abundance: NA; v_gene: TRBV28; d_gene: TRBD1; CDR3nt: TGTGCCAGCAGTATCTACCCCACAGGGGGCCACGAAGCTTTCTTT; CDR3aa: CASSIYPTGGHEAFF
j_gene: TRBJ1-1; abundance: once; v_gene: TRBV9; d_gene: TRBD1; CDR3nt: TGTGCCAGCAGCCCCCAGACAGGGAGCACTGAAGCTTTCTTT; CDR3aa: CASSPQTGSTEAFF
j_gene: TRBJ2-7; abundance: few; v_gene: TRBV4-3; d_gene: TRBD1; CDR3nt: TGCGCCAGCAGCCAAGGGACAGGGGTCCCGTACGAGCAGTACTTC; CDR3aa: CASSQGTGVPYEQYF
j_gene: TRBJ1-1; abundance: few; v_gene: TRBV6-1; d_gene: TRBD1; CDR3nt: TGTGCCAGCACCGACAGGGGTGGCGGCACTGAAGCTTTCTTT; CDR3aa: CASTDRGGGTEAFF
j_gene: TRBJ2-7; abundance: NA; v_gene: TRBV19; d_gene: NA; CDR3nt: TGTGCCAGTAGTATTAGCGCTGATCGGGAGCAGTACTTC; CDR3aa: CASSISADREQYF
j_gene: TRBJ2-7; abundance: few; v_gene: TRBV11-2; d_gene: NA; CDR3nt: TGTGCCAGCGGGGCGGCCTACGAGCAGTACTTC; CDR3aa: CASGAAYEQYF
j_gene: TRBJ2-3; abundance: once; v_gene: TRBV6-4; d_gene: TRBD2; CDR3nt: TGTGCCAGCTCAAAAAGGCCCAGCGGGGGCACAGATACGCAGTATTTT; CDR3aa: CASSKRPSGGTDTQYF
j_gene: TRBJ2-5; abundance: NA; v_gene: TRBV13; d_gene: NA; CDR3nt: TGTGCCACCCAGGGGAGGGAAGAGACCCAGTACTTC; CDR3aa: CATQGREETQYF
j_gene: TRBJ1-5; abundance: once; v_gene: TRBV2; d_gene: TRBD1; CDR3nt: TGTGCCAGCAGTGGGGACAGGGGTGGCAATCAGCCCCAGCATTTT; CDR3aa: CASSGDRGGNQPQHF
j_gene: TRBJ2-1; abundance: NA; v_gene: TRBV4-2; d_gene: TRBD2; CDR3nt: TGTGCCAGCAGCCAAGATCCTAGCGGGGGGGACAATGAGCAGTTCTTC; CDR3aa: CASSQDPSGGDNEQFF
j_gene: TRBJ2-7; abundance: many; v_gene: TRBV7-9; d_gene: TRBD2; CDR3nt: TGTGCCAGCAGTAGCGGGATACGGTACGAGCAGTACTTC; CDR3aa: CASSSGIRYEQYF
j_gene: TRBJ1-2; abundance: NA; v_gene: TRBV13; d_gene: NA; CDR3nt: TGTGCCAGCAGCTTACAGGCGTATGGCTACACCTTC; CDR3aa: CASSLQAYGYTF
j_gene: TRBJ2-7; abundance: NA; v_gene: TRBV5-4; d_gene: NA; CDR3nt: TGTGCCAGCATGCATACTGGGGGAGGCGGCGAGCAGTACTTC; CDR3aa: CASMHTGGGGEQYF
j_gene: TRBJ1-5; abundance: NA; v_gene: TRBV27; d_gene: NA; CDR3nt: TGTGCCAGCAGTTTACAGGGAAGCAATCAGCCCCAGCATTTT; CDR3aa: CASSLQGSNQPQHF